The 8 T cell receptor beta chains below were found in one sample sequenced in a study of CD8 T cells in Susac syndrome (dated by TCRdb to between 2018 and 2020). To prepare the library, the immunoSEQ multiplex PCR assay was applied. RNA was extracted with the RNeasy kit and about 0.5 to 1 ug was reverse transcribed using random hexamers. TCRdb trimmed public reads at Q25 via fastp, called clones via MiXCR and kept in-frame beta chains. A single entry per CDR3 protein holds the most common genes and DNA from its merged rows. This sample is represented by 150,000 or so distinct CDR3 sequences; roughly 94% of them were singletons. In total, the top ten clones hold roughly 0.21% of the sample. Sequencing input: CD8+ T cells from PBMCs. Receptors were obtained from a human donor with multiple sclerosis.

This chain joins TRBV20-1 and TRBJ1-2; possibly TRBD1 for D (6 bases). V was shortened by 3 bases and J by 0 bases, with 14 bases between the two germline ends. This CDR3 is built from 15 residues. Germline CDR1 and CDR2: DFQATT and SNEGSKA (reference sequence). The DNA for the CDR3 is TGCAGTGCTAGGGACAGCCAAGAAGCTAACTATGGCTACACCTTC. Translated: CSARDSQEANYGYTF.

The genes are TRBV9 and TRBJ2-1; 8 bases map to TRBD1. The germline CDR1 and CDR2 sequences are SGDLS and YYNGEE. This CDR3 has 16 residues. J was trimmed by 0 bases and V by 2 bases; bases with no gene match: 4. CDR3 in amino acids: CASSVDRVGSYNEQFF. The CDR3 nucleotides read TGTGCCAGCAGCGTGGACAGGGTGGGCTCCTACAATGAGCAGTTCTTC.

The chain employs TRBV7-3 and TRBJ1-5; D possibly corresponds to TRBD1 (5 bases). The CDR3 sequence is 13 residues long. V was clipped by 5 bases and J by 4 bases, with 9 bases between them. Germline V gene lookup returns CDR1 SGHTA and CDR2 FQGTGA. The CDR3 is CASSPRTNQPQHF. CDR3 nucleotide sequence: TGTGCCAGCAGCCCCAGGACAAATCAGCCCCAGCATTTT.

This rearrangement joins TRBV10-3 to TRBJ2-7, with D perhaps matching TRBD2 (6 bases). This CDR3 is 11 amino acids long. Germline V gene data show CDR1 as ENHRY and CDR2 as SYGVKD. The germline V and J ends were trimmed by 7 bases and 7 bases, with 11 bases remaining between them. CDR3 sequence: CAIKEGREQYF. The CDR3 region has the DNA TGTGCCATCAAGGAGGGAAGGGAGCAGTACTTC.

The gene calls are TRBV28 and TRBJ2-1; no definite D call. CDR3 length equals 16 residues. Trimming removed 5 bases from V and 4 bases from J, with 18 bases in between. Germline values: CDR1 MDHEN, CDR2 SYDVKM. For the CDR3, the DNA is TGTGCCAGCAGTACCCCCTCGGAACGCCAGTACAATGAGCAGTTCTTC. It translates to CASSTPSERQYNEQFF.

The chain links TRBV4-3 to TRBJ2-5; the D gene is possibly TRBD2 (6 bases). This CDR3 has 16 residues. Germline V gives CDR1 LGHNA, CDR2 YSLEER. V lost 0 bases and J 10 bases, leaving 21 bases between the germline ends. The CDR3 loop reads CASSQEWRRGPEDQYF. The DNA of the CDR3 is TGCGCCAGCAGCCAAGAATGGCGGCGGGGCCCAGAGGACCAGTACTTC.

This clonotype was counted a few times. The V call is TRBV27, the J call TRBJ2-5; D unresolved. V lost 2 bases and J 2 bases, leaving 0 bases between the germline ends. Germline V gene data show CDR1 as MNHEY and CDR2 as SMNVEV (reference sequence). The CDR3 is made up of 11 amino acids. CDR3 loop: CASSLQETQYF. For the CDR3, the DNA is TGTGCCAGCAGTTTACAAGAGACCCAGTACTTC.

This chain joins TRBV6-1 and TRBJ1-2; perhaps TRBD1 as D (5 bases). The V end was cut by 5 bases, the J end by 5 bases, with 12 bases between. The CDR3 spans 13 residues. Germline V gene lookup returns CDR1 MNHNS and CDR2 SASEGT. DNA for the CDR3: TGTGCCAGCAGTTTTCCCCGGACATATGGCTACACCTTC. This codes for CASSFPRTYGYTF.